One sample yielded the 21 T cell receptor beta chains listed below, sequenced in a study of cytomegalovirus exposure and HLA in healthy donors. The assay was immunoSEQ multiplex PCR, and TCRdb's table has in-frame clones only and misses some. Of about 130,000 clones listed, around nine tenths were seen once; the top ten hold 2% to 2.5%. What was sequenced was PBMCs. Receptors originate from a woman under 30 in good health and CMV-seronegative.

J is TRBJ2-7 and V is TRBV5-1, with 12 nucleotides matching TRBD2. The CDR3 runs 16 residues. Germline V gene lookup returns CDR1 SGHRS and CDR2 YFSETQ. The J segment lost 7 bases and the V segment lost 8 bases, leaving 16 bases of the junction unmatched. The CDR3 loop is CASRVGLAGLSREQYF. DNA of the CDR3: TGCGCCAGTAGGGTCGGACTAGCGGGATTATCGCGGGAGCAGTACTTC.

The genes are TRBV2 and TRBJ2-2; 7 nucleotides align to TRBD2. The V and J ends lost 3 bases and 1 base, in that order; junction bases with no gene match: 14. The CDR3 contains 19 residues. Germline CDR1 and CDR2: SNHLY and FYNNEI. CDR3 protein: CASSDEEGTSSGNTGELFF. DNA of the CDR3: TGTGCCAGCAGTGATGAAGAGGGGACGTCTAGCGGGAACACCGGGGAGCTGTTTTTT.

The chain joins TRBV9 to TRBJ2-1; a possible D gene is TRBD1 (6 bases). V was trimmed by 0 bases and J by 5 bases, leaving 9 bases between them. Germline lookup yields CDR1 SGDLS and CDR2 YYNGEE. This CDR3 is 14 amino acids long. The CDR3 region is CASSVGTANNEQFF. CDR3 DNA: TGTGCCAGCAGCGTAGGGACAGCGAACAATGAGCAGTTCTTC.

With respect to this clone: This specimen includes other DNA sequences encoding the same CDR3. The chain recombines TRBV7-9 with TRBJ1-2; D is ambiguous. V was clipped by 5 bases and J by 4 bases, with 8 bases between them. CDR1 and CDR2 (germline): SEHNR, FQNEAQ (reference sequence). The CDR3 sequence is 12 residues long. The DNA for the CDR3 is TGTGCCAGCAGCCTCGGAGTCTATGGCTACACCTTC. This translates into CASSLGVYGYTF.

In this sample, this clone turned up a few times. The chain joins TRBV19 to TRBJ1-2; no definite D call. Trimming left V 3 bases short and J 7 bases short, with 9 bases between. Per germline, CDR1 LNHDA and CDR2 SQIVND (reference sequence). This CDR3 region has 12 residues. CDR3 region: CASSIYSFGYTF. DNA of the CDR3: TGTGCCAGTAGTATCTACAGTTTTGGCTACACCTTC.

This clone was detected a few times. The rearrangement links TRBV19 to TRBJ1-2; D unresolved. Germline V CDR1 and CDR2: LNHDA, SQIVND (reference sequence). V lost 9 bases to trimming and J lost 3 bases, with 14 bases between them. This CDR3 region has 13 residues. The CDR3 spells CASTEGMDYGYTF. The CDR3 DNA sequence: TGTGCCAGCACCGAGGGTATGGACTATGGCTACACCTTC.

For the CDR3, the DNA is TGTGCCAGCAGTTTCCGGGGGACTAGCGGGATATTCTTGAATGAGCAGTTCTTC. Amino acid sequence: CASSFRGTSGIFLNEQFF. The V and J genes are TRBV28 and TRBJ2-1; 13 bases match TRBD2. CDR3 length: 18 amino acids. The V gene end was trimmed by 3 bases and the J gene end by 7 bases; junction bases not matched to a gene: 12. Germline V CDR1 and CDR2: MDHEN, SYDVKM.

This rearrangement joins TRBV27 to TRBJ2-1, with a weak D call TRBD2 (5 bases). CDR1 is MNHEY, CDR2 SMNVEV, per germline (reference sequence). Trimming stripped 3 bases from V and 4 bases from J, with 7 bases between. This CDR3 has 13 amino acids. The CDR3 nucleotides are TGTGCCAGCAGTTTCGGACTTTACAATGAGCAGTTCTTC. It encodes CASSFGLYNEQFF.

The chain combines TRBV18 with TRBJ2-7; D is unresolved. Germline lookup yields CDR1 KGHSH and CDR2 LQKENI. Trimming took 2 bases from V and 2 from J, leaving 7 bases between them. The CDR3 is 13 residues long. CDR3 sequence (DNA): TGTGCCAGCTCACCAGGGCGAGCCTACGAGCAGTACTTC. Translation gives CASSPGRAYEQYF.

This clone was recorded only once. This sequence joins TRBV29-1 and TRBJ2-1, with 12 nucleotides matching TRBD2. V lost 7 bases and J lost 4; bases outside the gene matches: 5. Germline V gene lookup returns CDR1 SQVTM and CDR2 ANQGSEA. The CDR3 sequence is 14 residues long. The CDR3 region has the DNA TGCAGCGCCGCCGGACTAGCGGGGTACAATGAGCAGTTCTTC. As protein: CSAAGLAGYNEQFF.

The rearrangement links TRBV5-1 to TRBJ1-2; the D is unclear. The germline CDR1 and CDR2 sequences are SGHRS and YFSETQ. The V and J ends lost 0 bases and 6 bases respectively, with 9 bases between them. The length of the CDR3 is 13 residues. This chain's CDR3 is CASSLAGNNGYTF. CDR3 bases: TGCGCCAGCAGCTTGGCCGGGAACAATGGCTACACCTTC.

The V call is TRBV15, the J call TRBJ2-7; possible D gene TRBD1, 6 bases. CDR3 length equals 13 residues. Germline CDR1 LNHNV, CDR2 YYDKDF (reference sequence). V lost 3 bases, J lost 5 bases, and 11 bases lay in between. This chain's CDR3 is CATSSTTGNEQYF. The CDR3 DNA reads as TGTGCCACCAGCAGCACCACAGGGAACGAGCAGTACTTC.

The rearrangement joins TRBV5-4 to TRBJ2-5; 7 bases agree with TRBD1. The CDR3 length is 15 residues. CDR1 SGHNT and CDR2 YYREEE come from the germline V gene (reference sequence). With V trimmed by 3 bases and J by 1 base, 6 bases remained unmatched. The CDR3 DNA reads TGTGCCAGCAGCTATACGACAGGGCCCCAAGAGACCCAGTACTTC. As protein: CASSYTTGPQETQYF.

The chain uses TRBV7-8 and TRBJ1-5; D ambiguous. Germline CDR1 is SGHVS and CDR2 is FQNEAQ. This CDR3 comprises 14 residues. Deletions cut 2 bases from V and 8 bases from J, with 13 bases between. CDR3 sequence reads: CASSLYAGSEPQHF. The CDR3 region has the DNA TGTGCCAGCAGCTTATATGCGGGCAGCGAGCCCCAGCATTTT.

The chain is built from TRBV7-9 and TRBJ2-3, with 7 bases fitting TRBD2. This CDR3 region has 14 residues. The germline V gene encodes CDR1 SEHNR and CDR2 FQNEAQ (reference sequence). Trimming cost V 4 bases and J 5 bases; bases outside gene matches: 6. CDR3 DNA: TGTGCCAGCAGCTGGGGACTAATCGGAGATACGCAGTATTTT. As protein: CASSWGLIGDTQYF.

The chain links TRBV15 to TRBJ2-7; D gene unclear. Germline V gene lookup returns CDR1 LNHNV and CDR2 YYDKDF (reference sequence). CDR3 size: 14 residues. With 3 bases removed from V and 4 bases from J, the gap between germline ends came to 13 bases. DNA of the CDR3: TGTGCCACCAGCAGTCCCGACATATTATACGAGCAGTACTTC. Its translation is CATSSPDILYEQYF.

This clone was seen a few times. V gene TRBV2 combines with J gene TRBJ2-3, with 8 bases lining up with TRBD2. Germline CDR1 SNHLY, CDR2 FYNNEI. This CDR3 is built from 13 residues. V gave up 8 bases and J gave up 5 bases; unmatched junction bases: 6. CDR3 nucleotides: TGTGCCAGCGGCGAGCGGGAGATAGATACGCAGTATTTT. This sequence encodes CASGEREIDTQYF.

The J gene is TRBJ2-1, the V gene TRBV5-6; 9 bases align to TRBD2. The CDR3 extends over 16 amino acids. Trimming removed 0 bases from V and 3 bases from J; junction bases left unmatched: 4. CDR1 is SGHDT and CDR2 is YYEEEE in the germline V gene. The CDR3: CASSLDSGSYYNEQFF. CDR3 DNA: TGTGCCAGCAGCTTGGATAGCGGGAGCTACTACAATGAGCAGTTCTTC. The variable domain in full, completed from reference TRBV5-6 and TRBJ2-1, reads DAGVTQSPTHLIKTRGQQVTLRCSPKSGHDTVSWYQQALGQGPQFIFQYYEEEERQRGNFPDRFSGHQFPNYSSELNVNALLLGDSALYLCASSLDSGSYYNEQFFGPGTRLTVL.

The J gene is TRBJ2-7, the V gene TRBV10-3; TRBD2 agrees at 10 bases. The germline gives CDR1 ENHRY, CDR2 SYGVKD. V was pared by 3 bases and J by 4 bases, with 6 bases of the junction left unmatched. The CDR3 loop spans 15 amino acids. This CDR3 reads CAISESSGRSYEQYF. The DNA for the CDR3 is TGTGCCATCAGTGAAAGTAGCGGGAGGTCGTACGAGCAGTACTTC.

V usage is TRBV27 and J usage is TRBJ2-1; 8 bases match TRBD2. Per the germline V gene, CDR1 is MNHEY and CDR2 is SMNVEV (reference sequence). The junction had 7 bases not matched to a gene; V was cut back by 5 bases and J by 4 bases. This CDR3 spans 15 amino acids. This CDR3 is CASSIGGRPYNEQFF. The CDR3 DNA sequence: TGTGCCAGCAGTATTGGCGGGAGGCCGTACAATGAGCAGTTCTTC.

The CDR3 loop is CASGFGGLHTEAFF. In DNA, the CDR3 is TGTGCTAGTGGTTTCGGGGGGCTTCACACTGAAGCTTTCTTT. The V gene is TRBV12-5, the J gene TRBJ1-1; possibly TRBD1 for D (6 bases). The CDR3 length is 14 residues. V was trimmed by 3 bases and J by 3 bases, leaving 11 bases between them. Germline CDR1 is LGHNT and CDR2 is FRNRAP.